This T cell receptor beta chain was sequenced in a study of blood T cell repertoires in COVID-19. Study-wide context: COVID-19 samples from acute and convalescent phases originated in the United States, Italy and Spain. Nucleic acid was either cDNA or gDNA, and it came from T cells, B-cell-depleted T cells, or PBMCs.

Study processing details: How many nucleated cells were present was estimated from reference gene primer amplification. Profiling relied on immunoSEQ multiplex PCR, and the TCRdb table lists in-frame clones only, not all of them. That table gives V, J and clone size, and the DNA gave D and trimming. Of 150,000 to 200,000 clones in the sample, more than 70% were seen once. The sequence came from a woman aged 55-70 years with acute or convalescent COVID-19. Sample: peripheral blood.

DNA for the CDR3: TGTGCCAGCAGCTTGCGCGGCGGGGAGGGACTGTACAATGAGCAGTTCTTC. Translated, it gives CASSLRGGEGLYNEQFF. The V gene is TRBV5-5, the J gene TRBJ2-1, with TRBD2 identical over 7 bases. CDR1 is SGHKS, CDR2 YYEKEE, per germline (reference sequence). This CDR3 region has 17 residues. Losses at the gene ends were 1 base for V and 4 bases for J; bases not matched to a gene: 11.